The 29 T cell receptor beta chains below were found in one sample sequenced in a study of blood T cell repertoires in COVID-19. Using immunoSEQ multiplex PCR, the repertoire was profiled, and TCRdb retains in-frame clones only, with some absent. The data show around 460,000 clones, with about 90% seen just once and more than 0.7% held by the top ten. Sequencing used peripheral blood. Receptor source: a man aged 18 to 35 with COVID-19, enrolled during active disease.

V gene TRBV10-2 combines with J gene TRBJ2-4; 11 nucleotides match TRBD2. V shed 5 bases, J shed 0 bases, and the junction held 12 bases outside the gene matches. The CDR3 sequence is 19 residues long. Germline CDR1 WSHSY, CDR2 SAAADI. The CDR3: CASSYTIAGGGLAKNIQYF. The CDR3 DNA follows: TGCGCCAGCAGTTACACTATAGCGGGGGGGGGACTAGCCAAAAACATTCAGTACTTC.

The count of this clone is one. V gene TRBV7-8 combines with J gene TRBJ2-1; 7 bases are a match to TRBD2. Germline V CDR1 and CDR2: SGHVS, FQNEAQ. Trimming took 2 bases from V and 8 from J; bases not matched to a gene: 12. The CDR3 has 16 residues. CDR3 sequence: CASSLWREPSADEQFF. The CDR3 nucleotides are TGTGCCAGCAGCTTATGGCGGGAGCCCTCAGCGGATGAGCAGTTCTTC.

The rearrangement uses TRBV19 and TRBJ2-3; D is perhaps TRBD2 (6 bases). The CDR3 consists of 14 residues. Trimming cost V 6 bases and J 4 bases, with 14 bases left between them. Germline-derived CDR1 and CDR2 are LNHDA and SQIVND (reference sequence). CDR3 region: CASSLTSSPDTQYF. The CDR3, as DNA: TGTGCCAGTAGCCTAACTAGCTCCCCAGATACGCAGTATTTT.

The chain uses TRBV18 and TRBJ1-2, with D perhaps TRBD1 (6 bases). Deletions cut 1 base from V and 0 bases from J, with 15 bases between. CDR1 KGHSH and CDR2 LQKENI come from the germline V gene. The length of the CDR3 is 17 residues. The CDR3 is CASSPRQVSGANYGYTF. CDR3 DNA: TGTGCCAGCTCACCACGGCAGGTTTCAGGGGCTAACTATGGCTACACCTTC.

V and J are TRBV10-3 and TRBJ2-7, with 8 bases matching TRBD1. The CDR3 totals 14 residues. Per the germline V gene, CDR1 is ENHRY and CDR2 is SYGVKD. The V and J ends lost 5 bases and 7 bases, in that order; junction bases with no gene match: 10. CDR3 DNA sequence: TGTGCCATCAGTTCGACAGGGGCGTTTTCTGAGCAGTACTTC. This translates into CAISSTGAFSEQYF.

J is TRBJ2-1 and V is TRBV7-9; TRBD2 matches 11 bases. V lost 5 bases and J lost 7; bases outside the gene matches: 10. The CDR3 length is 16 residues. Per germline, CDR1 SEHNR and CDR2 FQNEAQ (reference sequence). The CDR3 bases are TGTGCCAGCAGCCCGCCGGGACTAGCGGAGGGTAATGAGCAGTTCTTC. This sequence encodes CASSPPGLAEGNEQFF.

The gene calls are TRBV2 and TRBJ1-1; a possible D gene is TRBD1 (6 bases). CDR3 length equals 14 residues. Germline lookup yields CDR1 SNHLY and CDR2 FYNNEI. V was cut by 6 bases and J by 4 bases, with 15 bases left in between. The CDR3 region has the DNA TGTGCCAGCAGAAGCAGGGGTAGAAGCACTGAAGCTTTCTTT. Residues: CASRSRGRSTEAFF.

J is TRBJ2-1 and V is TRBV15, with 14 bases lining up with TRBD2. In germline, CDR1 is LNHNV, CDR2 YYDKDF (reference sequence). The CDR3 sequence is 21 residues long. The junction had 14 bases not matched to a gene; V was cut back by 0 bases and J by 4 bases. CDR3 residues: CATSRDRGLAGVRSRYNEQFF. CDR3 bases: TGTGCCACCAGCAGAGATCGGGGACTAGCGGGAGTGCGGTCTCGGTACAATGAGCAGTTCTTC.

J is TRBJ2-3 and V is TRBV7-3; D remains ambiguous. The length of the CDR3 is 13 residues. V was cut by 5 bases and J by 1 base, with 7 bases left in between. Germline V gene lookup returns CDR1 SGHTA and CDR2 FQGTGA. The CDR3 sequence is CASSLVGTDTQYF. The CDR3 region has the DNA TGTGCCAGCAGCCTAGTCGGCACAGATACGCAGTATTTT.

V and J are TRBV6-5 and TRBJ2-7; no firm D call. The CDR3 runs 11 residues. Germline V lookup: CDR1 MNHEY, CDR2 SVGAGI. The V and J ends lost 7 bases and 4 bases respectively, with 8 bases between them. The CDR3 is CASTRAYEQYF. The CDR3 nucleotides read TGTGCCAGCACTCGCGCGTACGAGCAGTACTTC.

This clone has a single count. This chain connects TRBV18 to TRBJ1-1, with a tentative D call TRBD1 (6 bases). This CDR3 contains 15 residues. Trimming pared 4 bases from V and 0 bases from J, leaving 12 bases between. The germline V gene has CDR1 KGHSH and CDR2 LQKENI. CDR3 in amino acids: CASSHRVNMNTEAFF. CDR3 nucleotides: TGTGCCAGCTCACACAGGGTGAACATGAACACTGAAGCTTTCTTT.

The V call is TRBV11-2, the J call TRBJ1-2; 7 bases agree with TRBD1. This CDR3 is built from 16 residues. Germline CDR1 reads SGHAT; CDR2 reads FQNNGV. J was trimmed by 4 bases and V by 5 bases; bases with no gene match: 13. The CDR3 loop reads CASSLQQGRGAYGYTF. In DNA form, the CDR3 reads TGTGCCAGCAGCCTACAACAGGGGCGCGGGGCCTATGGCTACACCTTC.

The sample holds one count of this clone. This same CDR3 is encoded by further DNA sequences in the sample. This chain connects TRBV5-5 to TRBJ1-2; unclear D gene. Germline loops: CDR1 SGHKS, CDR2 YYEKEE (reference sequence). Trimming cost V 2 bases and J 1 base, with 3 bases left between them. The CDR3 totals 12 residues. This CDR3 is CASSFSNYGYTF. DNA of the CDR3: TGTGCCAGCAGCTTCAGTAACTATGGCTACACCTTC.

The chain is built from TRBV4-2 and TRBJ1-1, with 8 positions matching TRBD1. Germline CDR1 and CDR2: LGHNA and YNFKEQ. CDR3 length: 17 amino acids. V shed 2 bases, J shed 5 bases, and the junction held 13 bases outside the gene matches. The DNA of the CDR3 is TGTGCCAGCAGCCAATCCCTCGGGACAGGTGGGGGAACTGAAGCTTTCTTT. This encodes CASSQSLGTGGGTEAFF.

This chain joins TRBV19 and TRBJ2-6; the D is unclear. Germline V gene sequence: CDR1 LNHDA, CDR2 SQIVND (reference sequence). The CDR3 sequence is 15 residues long. Trimming removed 6 bases from V and 0 bases from J, with 9 bases in between. As DNA, the CDR3 is TGTGCCAGTAGCAAACAGCACTCTGGGGCCAACGTCCTGACTTTC. This encodes CASSKQHSGANVLTF. The entire variable domain, with the rest obtained from reference TRBV19 and TRBJ2-6, is as follows: DGGITQSPKYLFRKEGQNVTLSCEQNLNHDAMYWYRQDPGQGLRLIYYSQIVNDFQKGDIAEGYSVSREKKESFPLTVTSAQKNPTAFYLCASSKQHSGANVLTFGAGSRLTVL.

Regarding this clone: Additional DNA sequences in this sample encode the identical CDR3. The chain joins TRBV7-3 to TRBJ2-1, with TRBD2 matching over 10 bases. V lost 5 bases and J lost 0; bases outside the gene matches: 1. Germline CDR1 reads SGHTA; CDR2 reads FQGTGA. The CDR3 is made up of 15 amino acids. CDR3 residues: CASSPSGSSYNEQFF. The DNA for the CDR3 is TGTGCCAGCAGCCCTAGCGGGAGCTCCTACAATGAGCAGTTCTTC.

In nucleotides, the CDR3 is TGTGCCAGCAGTTACGGCCGGGCTATGGCGGGGGTGGCAAGTGAGCAGTTCTTC. Translated, it gives CASSYGRAMAGVASEQFF. V and J are TRBV6-2 or TRBV6-3 and TRBJ2-1, with 7 positions matching TRBD2. Germline CDR1 is MNHEY and CDR2 is SVGEGT. V gave up 2 bases and J gave up 9 bases; unmatched junction bases: 19. The CDR3 totals 18 residues.

The chain couples TRBV2 to TRBJ1-1; TRBD1 aligns across 7 bases. Unmatched junction bases numbered 3, after V lost 2 bases and J lost 0 bases. Germline loops: CDR1 SNHLY, CDR2 FYNNEI. The CDR3 spans 15 residues. For the CDR3, the DNA is TGTGCCAGCAGTGAAAAGGGGGCGATGAACACTGAAGCTTTCTTT. This codes for CASSEKGAMNTEAFF.

This clone has a handful of counts. The chain links TRBV7-9 to TRBJ1-2; perhaps TRBD1 as D (6 bases). CDR1 and CDR2 (germline): SEHNR, FQNEAQ (reference sequence). V was trimmed by 6 bases and J by 5 bases, leaving 13 bases between them. The CDR3 length is 13 residues. DNA of the CDR3: TGTGCCAGCAGAGGACAGCCAACTTATGGCTACACCTTC. This translates into CASRGQPTYGYTF.

The chain couples TRBV5-5 to TRBJ1-2; unclear D gene. This CDR3 contains 13 residues. The germline V gene encodes CDR1 SGHKS and CDR2 YYEKEE (reference sequence). V lost 2 bases and J 3 bases, leaving 8 bases between the germline ends. The CDR3 here is CASSFRTDYGYTF. The CDR3 bases are TGTGCCAGCAGCTTTAGGACTGACTATGGCTACACCTTC.

The J gene is TRBJ1-2, the V gene TRBV14; D is uncertain. CDR3 size: 15 residues. Germline CDR1 is SGHDN and CDR2 is FVKESK. V gave up 3 bases and J gave up 7 bases, with 18 bases separating them. CDR3 sequence reads: CASSQRAGFGGGYTF. The CDR3 nucleotides read TGTGCCAGCAGCCAGAGGGCGGGGTTCGGCGGTGGCTACACCTTC. Based on the CDR3 plus reference TRBV14 and TRBJ1-2, the full variable domain is EAGVTQFPSHSVIEKGQTVTLRCDPISGHDNLYWYRRVMGKEIKFLLHFVKESKQDESGMPNNRFLAERTGGTYSTLKVQPAELEDSGVYFCASSQRAGFGGGYTFGSGTRLTVV.

The rearrangement joins TRBV5-5 to TRBJ2-7, with a possible D match to TRBD2 (5 bases). From germline, CDR1 is SGHKS and CDR2 YYEKEE (reference sequence). Trimming removed 2 bases from V and 9 bases from J, with 12 bases in between. The CDR3 contains 12 residues. Here the CDR3 DNA reads TGTGCCAGCAGCTTAAGCCATGAGGGGCAGTACTTC. Protein sequence: CASSLSHEGQYF.

The chain uses TRBV9 and TRBJ1-6; D is undetermined. The CDR3 length is 14 residues. Germline V gene lookup returns CDR1 SGDLS and CDR2 YYNGEE. V shed 0 bases and J shed 10 bases, with 11 bases lying between them. Written as DNA, the CDR3 is TGTGCCAGCAGCGTAGGAGGGATCCGGTCACCCCTCCACTTT. Translation: CASSVGGIRSPLHF.

With regard to this clone: Other DNA sequences in this specimen translate into the identical CDR3. Here the CDR3 reads CASSPTGTSTDTQYF. For the CDR3, the DNA is TGTGCCAGCAGTCCCACGGGGACTAGCACAGATACGCAGTATTTT. The chain employs TRBV3-1 (or the pseudogene TRBV3-2) and TRBJ2-3; TRBD2 might be the D (6 bases). Germline V gives CDR1 LGHDT, CDR2 YNNKEL (reference sequence). Trimming took off 6 bases at V and 0 bases at J, with 13 bases between the two ends. The CDR3 is made up of 15 amino acids.

This chain uses TRBV9 with TRBJ2-1; possibly TRBD2 for D (5 bases). The CDR3 runs 12 residues. Trimming removed 1 base at V and 7 bases at J, with 6 bases between. From germline, CDR1 is SGDLS and CDR2 YYNGEE. The CDR3 reads CASSVRENEQFF. In DNA form, the CDR3 reads TGTGCCAGCAGCGTAAGGGAGAATGAGCAGTTCTTC.

The rearrangement joins TRBV30 to TRBJ2-2; no clear D. Germline V gene data show CDR1 as GTSNPN and CDR2 as SVGIG (reference sequence). Trimming shortened V by 1 base and J by 0 bases, and 9 bases separated the two germline ends. The CDR3 has 15 amino acids. The CDR3: CAWSGLVPNTGELFF. In nucleotides, the CDR3 is TGTGCCTGGAGTGGGCTAGTCCCGAACACCGGGGAGCTGTTTTTT.

V usage is TRBV5-1 and J usage is TRBJ1-4; D gene unclear. Trimming left V 4 bases short and J 6 bases short, with 13 bases between. The CDR3 consists of 14 residues. Germline loops: CDR1 SGHRS, CDR2 YFSETQ. The DNA of the CDR3 is TGCGCCAGCAGCACTAGCGACGCCGATGAAAAACTGTTTTTT. Protein sequence: CASSTSDADEKLFF.

The rearrangement joins TRBV29-1 to TRBJ2-3, with D possibly matching TRBD1 (5 bases). The germline V and J ends were trimmed by 7 bases and 6 bases, with 23 bases remaining between them. From germline, CDR1 is SQVTM and CDR2 ANQGSEA. CDR3 length: 15 residues. CDR3 in DNA: TGCAGCGGGGCAACGGCATTTGGGGCCTTTGATACGCAGTATTTT. This codes for CSGATAFGAFDTQYF.

The V gene is TRBV4-1, the J gene TRBJ2-1, with no clear D. In germline, CDR1 is MGHRA, CDR2 YSYEKL. V was cut by 2 bases and J by 5 bases, with 10 bases left in between. CDR3 length equals 14 residues. Written as DNA, the CDR3 is TGCGCCAGCAGCCAATACGTTAGCCACAATGAGCAGTTCTTC. Translated: CASSQYVSHNEQFF.